What follows are 16 T cell receptor beta chains derived from one specimen sequenced in a study of blood T cells in healthy people across ages. A second PCR, run for about 6 to 11 cycles, used a sample-barcoded 5' primer plus a J-beta primer mix. TCRdb fed the 5' RACE reads into MiXCR, producing one record per CDR3 protein. The sample consists of 1.8 million or so distinct CDR3 sequences, more than 35% of them appearing once. Specimen: blood. These receptors were obtained from a human donor in good health.

The table lists this clonotype with a few counts. The chain is built from TRBV29-1 and TRBJ2-4; D may be TRBD1 (5 bases). Germline V gene sequence: CDR1 SQVTM, CDR2 ANQGSEA. The CDR3 sequence is 12 residues long. Trimming took 6 bases from V and 5 from J, leaving 11 bases between them. For the CDR3, the DNA is TGCAGCGTAGACAGTGGGGAAAACATTCAGTACTTC. Encoded protein: CSVDSGENIQYF.

Regarding this clonotype: Germline is not matched at one junction end, which may reflect a read error. The genes are TRBV5-4 and TRBJ2-3; weak D call: TRBD1 (5 bases). CDR3 size: 14 residues. CDR1 and CDR2 from the germline V gene are SGHNT and YYREEE (reference sequence). CDR3 nucleotide sequence: TGTGCCAGCAGCTCGGACATTCACACAGATACACAGTATTTT. It translates to CASSSDIHTDTQYF. The entire variable domain, with the rest obtained from reference TRBV5-4 and TRBJ2-3, is as follows: ETGVTQSPTHLIKTRGQQVTLRCSSQSGHNTVSWYQQALGQGPQFIFQYYREEENGRGNFPPRFSGLQFPNYSSELNVNALELDDSALYLCASSSDIHTDTQYFGPGTRLTVL.

This clonotype has a handful of counts. The J gene is TRBJ2-7, the V gene TRBV5-6; D not resolved. Germline V lookup: CDR1 SGHDT, CDR2 YYEEEE. V was trimmed by 4 bases and J by 4 bases, leaving 12 bases between them. The CDR3 consists of 13 residues. Here the CDR3 DNA reads TGTGCCAGCAGCCACTCCTCTGGGTACGAGCAGTACTTC. Encoded protein: CASSHSSGYEQYF.

This clonotype has just a few counts. With a much larger clone just one base away, this may be a read error. DNA for the CDR3: TGCAGTGTTAGTCGAGCCGGGACGTATCGCTACGAGCAGTACTTC. Protein: CSVSRAGTYRYEQYF. The chain carries TRBV20-1 and TRBJ2-7; D is tentatively TRBD1 or TRBD2 (5 bases each). Trimming shortened V by 7 bases and J by 3 bases, and 22 bases separated the two germline ends. CDR1 and CDR2 from the germline V gene are DFQATT and SNEGSKA (reference sequence). There are 15 residues in the CDR3.

CDR3 region: CSARVGSADNEQFF. The CDR3 region has the DNA TGCAGTGCTAGAGTCGGGTCCGCGGACAATGAGCAGTTCTTC. V is TRBV20-1 and J is TRBJ2-1; D is undetermined. V gave up 1 base and J gave up 5 bases, with 12 bases separating them. The CDR3 spans 14 residues. Looked up from germline, CDR1 is DFQATT and CDR2 is SNEGSKA (reference sequence).

V and J are TRBV7-2 and TRBJ2-2; a possible D gene is TRBD1 (7 bases). In germline, CDR1 is SGHTA, CDR2 FQGNSA. The V gene lost 2 bases and the J gene lost 3 bases, with 10 bases spanning the gap. This CDR3 contains 15 residues. The CDR3 sequence is CASSLQGGDTGELFF. The CDR3 bases are TGTGCCAGCAGCTTACAGGGGGGAGACACCGGGGAGCTGTTTTTT.

The rearrangement joins TRBV15 to TRBJ2-3, with TRBD2 identical over 8 bases. Germline assignment: CDR1 LNHNV and CDR2 YYDKDF (reference sequence). V was clipped by 3 bases and J by 2 bases; unmatched bases: 4. CDR3 size: 15 residues. The CDR3 coding sequence is TGTGCCACCAGCAGCGGCGGGGGGATCACAGATACGCAGTATTTT. It specifies CATSSGGGITDTQYF.

V usage is TRBV5-1 and J usage is TRBJ1-1; D remains ambiguous. V shed 0 bases and J shed 3 bases, with 12 bases lying between them. This CDR3 spans 15 amino acids. CDR1 and CDR2 from the germline V gene are SGHRS and YFSETQ. The CDR3 DNA reads TGCGCCAGCAGCTTGGAAGAGGTTGGGTACACTGAAGCTTTCTTT. Translating it yields CASSLEEVGYTEAFF.

This clonotype was observed many times. J is TRBJ2-3 and V is TRBV7-9; D could derive from TRBD1 or TRBD2 (6 bases each). Germline-derived CDR1 and CDR2 are SEHNR and FQNEAQ (reference sequence). The CDR3 sequence is 15 residues long. V lost 3 bases and J lost 6, with 16 bases in between. CDR3 coding DNA: TGTGCCAGCAGCTTTGGATTGGGGGGCTCCGATACGCAGTATTTT. Amino acid sequence: CASSFGLGGSDTQYF.

The rearrangement joins TRBV9 to TRBJ1-3; 7 positions match TRBD1. V lost 4 bases, J lost 8 bases, and 12 bases stayed unmatched. CDR3 size: 15 residues. CDR1 and CDR2 from the germline V gene are SGDLS and YYNGEE. CDR3 nucleotides: TGTGCCAGCAGCTCCTCAGGAGGGGACAGTTACACCATATATTTT. It codes for CASSSSGGDSYTIYF.

The chain carries TRBV7-2 and TRBJ1-2; a possible D gene is TRBD1 (6 bases). CDR1 SGHTA and CDR2 FQGNSA come from the germline V gene. The CDR3 is 16 residues long. With 2 bases removed from V and 1 base from J, the gap between germline ends came to 14 bases. The chain's CDR3 is CASSLTRQAYNYGYTF. The CDR3 coding sequence is TGTGCCAGCAGCTTAACCCGACAGGCTTATAACTATGGCTACACCTTC. Full variable domain (rest looked up from reference TRBV7-2 and TRBJ1-2): GAGVSQSPSNKVTEKGKDVELRCDPISGHTALYWYRQSLGQGLEFLIYFQGNSAPDKSGLPSDRFSAERTGGSVSTLTIQRTQQEDSAVYLCASSLTRQAYNYGYTFGSGTRLTVV.

This clonotype was counted between two and nine times. Mismatch with germline at one junction end may stem from a read error. The rearrangement links TRBV5-1 to TRBJ2-1; 9 bases align to TRBD2. CDR1 SGHRS and CDR2 YFSETQ come from the germline V gene. CDR3 length equals 16 residues. The CDR3 loop reads CAGSRLAGSSYNEQFF. CDR3 bases: TGCGCCGGCAGTCGGCTAGCGGGGAGCTCCTACAATGAGCAGTTCTTC.

The chain recombines TRBV9 with TRBJ2-7; D gene unclear. The end of the DNA is better explained by TRBJ2-1, so the J call may be wrong. Germline V gives CDR1 SGDLS, CDR2 YYNGEE. The CDR3 is made up of 13 amino acids. The CDR3 DNA reads as TGTGCCAGCAGCGCTCAGAGCTCCTACGAGCAGTTCTTC. Translation gives CASSAQSSYEQFF.

The J gene is TRBJ2-3, the V gene TRBV9; 10 nucleotides match TRBD2. Germline V gene sequence: CDR1 SGDLS, CDR2 YYNGEE. The V gene end was trimmed by 6 bases and the J gene end by 2 bases; junction bases not matched to a gene: 9. CDR3 length: 16 amino acids. The chain's CDR3 is CASTLLAGASTDTQYF. CDR3 coding DNA: TGTGCCAGCACCCTCCTAGCGGGGGCTTCCACAGATACGCAGTATTTT.

The rearrangement links TRBV5-6 to TRBJ1-1; no definite D call. The CDR3 is made up of 14 amino acids. Trimming took off 0 bases at V and 6 bases at J, with 12 bases between the two ends. Germline lookup yields CDR1 SGHDT and CDR2 YYEEEE. The CDR3 coding sequence is TGTGCCAGCAGCTTGGGCCCCCAAGCTTCTGAAGCTTTCTTT. Its translation: CASSLGPQASEAFF.

This clonotype was counted between two and nine times. The chain combines TRBV5-6 with TRBJ2-7; 11 bases map to TRBD1. The germline CDR1 and CDR2 sequences are SGHDT and YYEEEE. After removal of 3 bases from V and 1 base from J, the junction contained 3 bases not matched to a gene. The CDR3 loop spans 15 amino acids. The DNA of the CDR3 is TGTGCCAGCAGCTCCGGGACAGGGGGTTCCTACGAGCAGTACTTC. This translates into CASSSGTGGSYEQYF.